These 9 T cell receptor beta chains were sequenced from one sample in a study of T cells in Graves' hyperthyroidism and ophthalmopathy. TCR beta CDR3 regions were amplified from RNA. A set of HTBI primers served as the primers for a first-round RT-PCR of the TCR CDR3. Via MiXCR, TCRdb re-called the multiplex PCR reads, giving one row per CDR3 protein. The sample yields 300,000 to 450,000 distinct CDR3 sequences, approximately 15% seen once. Material: blood. The receptors here all came from a woman aged 60-75 years with Graves' hyperthyroidism.

This clonotype has a handful of counts. The CDR3 DNA reads as TGTGCCAGCAGTTACTCGAAAGGGCGGTCGGGGTTCTTC. It is translated as CASSYSKGRSGFF. The J gene is TRBJ2-1, the V gene TRBV6-5, with no clear D. Germline V gene sequence: CDR1 MNHEY, CDR2 SVGAGI. The CDR3 covers 13 residues. V was pared by 0 bases and J by 15 bases, with 15 bases between.

This clonotype has only a few counts. The rearrangement links TRBV9 to TRBJ2-1; 7 bases are a match to TRBD1. With V trimmed by 3 bases and J by 1 base, 7 bases remained unmatched. The CDR3 has 16 amino acids. Germline CDR1 and CDR2: SGDLS and YYNGEE. CDR3 DNA: TGTGCCAGCAGCGCCCGACAGGGTGCTTCCTACAATGAGCAGTTCTTC. It specifies CASSARQGASYNEQFF.

This clonotype has a count of ten or more. V is TRBV7-9 and J is TRBJ2-1; D unresolved. CDR1 and CDR2 from the germline V gene are SEHNR and FQNEAQ (reference sequence). Trimming cost V 2 bases and J 6 bases, with 8 bases left between them. This CDR3 is 13 amino acids long. DNA of the CDR3: TGTGCCAGCAGCTTACGTGACTTCAATGAGCAGTTCTTC. The encoded protein is CASSLRDFNEQFF.

The chain carries TRBV12-3 or TRBV12-4 and TRBJ2-7; the match to TRBD1 covers 7 bases. V lost 4 bases and J lost 6; bases outside the gene matches: 12. The CDR3 contains 15 residues. CDR3 sequence (DNA): TGTGCCAGCAGTTCAGCCGGGACAGAACCCATCGAGCAGTACTTC. The encoded protein is CASSSAGTEPIEQYF.

This clonotype was detected only a few times. The chain links TRBV5-8 to TRBJ2-7, with 9 nucleotides matching TRBD2. Losses at the gene ends were 4 bases for V and 7 bases for J; bases not matched to a gene: 12. The CDR3 covers 15 residues. The germline CDR1 and CDR2 sequences are SGHTS and YDEGEE. CDR3 sequence reads: CASSGVRGRAGEQYF. The DNA of the CDR3 is TGTGCCAGCAGCGGCGTGCGCGGGAGGGCCGGGGAGCAGTACTTC. Full variable domain (outside the CDR3, taken from reference TRBV5-8 and TRBJ2-7): EAGVTQSPTHLIKTRGQQATLRCSPISGHTSVYWYQQALGLGLQFLLWYDEGEERNRGNFPPRFSGRQFPNYSSELNVNALELEDSALYLCASSGVRGRAGEQYFGPGTRLTVT.

This clonotype was observed a handful of times. The chain carries TRBV9 and TRBJ1-4; D possibly corresponds to TRBD1 (6 bases). CDR3 length: 15 amino acids. CDR1 is SGDLS, CDR2 YYNGEE, per germline. V gave up 0 bases and J gave up 8 bases, with 14 bases separating them. CDR3 nucleotide sequence: TGTGCCAGCAGCGTAGAAACAGGGCTAGGCGAAAAACTGTTTTTT. This encodes CASSVETGLGEKLFF. Looking up the rest from reference TRBV9 and TRBJ1-4 gives the full variable domain: DSGVTQTPKHLITATGQRVTLRCSPRSGDLSVYWYQQSLDQGLQFLIQYYNGEERAKGNILERFSAQQFPDLHSELNLSSLELGDSALYFCASSVETGLGEKLFFGSGTQLSVL.

Details on this clonotype: A much larger clone differs from this one at a single base, so this may be a read error. This sequence joins TRBV7-8 and TRBJ2-7, with D uncertain. This CDR3 comprises 14 residues. Trimming stripped 1 base from V and 5 bases from J, with 12 bases between. Germline V lookup: CDR1 SGHVS, CDR2 FQNEAQ. CDR3 amino acids: CASSLDGLLDEQYF. The CDR3 DNA reads TGTGCCAGCAGCTTAGACGGGCTCCTTGACGAGCAGTACTTC.

This chain joins TRBV7-3 and TRBJ1-2; D possibly corresponds to TRBD1 (6 bases). CDR3 length: 13 amino acids. With 3 bases removed from V and 7 bases from J, the gap between germline ends came to 12 bases. CDR1 is SGHTA, CDR2 FQGTGA, per germline. This chain's CDR3 is CASSLNGGGGYTF. CDR3 DNA: TGTGCCAGCAGCTTGAACGGAGGGGGTGGCTACACCTTC.

This clonotype was counted a few times. This sequence joins TRBV27 and TRBJ1-5; 9 bases are shared with TRBD1. The germline V gene has CDR1 MNHEY and CDR2 SMNVEV (reference sequence). Trimming removed 4 bases from V and 6 bases from J; junction bases left unmatched: 7. The CDR3 extends over 15 amino acids. The CDR3 reads CASSYTGGQSQPQHF. The CDR3 nucleotides are TGTGCCAGCAGTTATACAGGGGGCCAAAGTCAGCCCCAGCATTTT.